The sequence of this TCR beta chain was determined in a study of blood T cell repertoires in COVID-19. As for the study in general: Sites in the United States, Italy and Spain provided acute and convalescent COVID-19 samples.

Germline loops: CDR1 SNHLY, CDR2 FYNNEI. Trimming took 7 bases from V and 4 from J, leaving 13 bases between them. The CDR3 has 13 residues. Authors' processing steps: Using reference gene primer amplification, nucleated cell counts were estimated. Sequenced by immunoSEQ multiplex PCR; TCRdb stores in-frame clones only, minus some. V, J and clone size were drawn from that table, and D and trimming were deduced from the DNA. This table has about 160,000 clones, roughly 90% appearing once. Sequenced material: peripheral blood. The clonotype originates from a man in his sixties with acute or convalescent COVID-19. The J gene is TRBJ1-2, the V gene TRBV2; D possibly corresponds to TRBD1 (5 bases). DNA of the CDR3: TGTGCCAGCACGGGGGAGTTGACCTATGGCTACACCTTC. The encoded protein is CASTGELTYGYTF.